A selection of T cell receptor beta chains follows, all from one sample in a study of beta chain features in type 1 diabetes. Profiling relied on immunoSEQ multiplex PCR, and the TCRdb table lists in-frame clones only, not all of them. The table records about 620,000 clones, around 15% of them present only once. What was sequenced was naive CD4+ T cells from blood. The receptors derive from a man between 18 and 29 years old in good health. The CDR3 runs from the conserved cysteine through the conserved F or W. A D gene is named only where the DNA matches it firmly. Size tells how often a clone was seen (once, few, many) or the class of an expanded clone, and some rows leave it out.

J gene,clone size,V gene,D gene,CDR3 DNA,CDR3 protein
TRBJ2-7,few,TRBV28,NA,TGTGCCAGCAGTTTATGGTTGTCGTGGGACAACTTCTACGAGCAGTACTTC,CASSLWLSWDNFYEQYF
TRBJ1-6,NA,TRBV6-5,NA,TGTGCCAGCAGCCCCCCGGACAGCATTTCACCCCTCCACTTT,CASSPPDSISPLHF
TRBJ2-7,few,TRBV28,NA,TGTGCCAGCAGTTCCACAATCCCCTACGAGCAGTACTTC,CASSSTIPYEQYF
TRBJ1-6,few,TRBV2,NA,TGTGCCAGCAGTGGGGACACTAAATATAATTCACCCCTCCACTTT,CASSGDTKYNSPLHF
TRBJ2-7,few,TRBV5-4,NA,TGTGCCAGCAGCTCGGTTTCCGAGGGACACCTCGAGCAGTACTTC,CASSSVSEGHLEQYF
TRBJ1-1,NA,TRBV7-2,NA,TGTGCCAGCAGCTTGGCAGGGTTGAACACTGAAGCTTTCTTT,CASSLAGLNTEAFF
TRBJ2-1,few,TRBV27,NA,TGTGCCAGCAGCCACTCCGGGCCGGCACAGTTCTTC,CASSHSGPAQFF
TRBJ1-1,few,TRBV25-1,NA,TGTGCCAGCAGTGAATCCCAGGGGAGTTTGGCTCAAGCTTTCTTT,CASSESQGSLAQAFF
TRBJ2-2,NA,TRBV7-8,NA,TGTGCCAGCACCTCAACCGGGGAGCTGTTTTTT,CASTSTGELFF
TRBJ2-7,NA,TRBV25-1,NA,TGTGCCAGCAGTGATAAGGCGTACGAGCAGTACTTC,CASSDKAYEQYF
TRBJ1-2,few,TRBV28,NA,TGTGCCAGCAGTTTATCGCCGTTGTATGGCTACACCTTC,CASSLSPLYGYTF
TRBJ2-6,NA,TRBV28,NA,TGTGCCAGCAGTGGAGGGCCTGGGGCCAACGTCCTGACTTTC,CASSGGPGANVLTF
TRBJ2-7,few,TRBV6-5,TRBD1,TGTGCCAGCGTGGGACAGTCCTACGAGCAGTACTTC,CASVGQSYEQYF
TRBJ2-5,few,TRBV7-2,NA,TGTGCCAGCAGCAGAGGGCCCCAAGAGACCCAGTACTTC,CASSRGPQETQYF
TRBJ1-2,NA,TRBV30,NA,TGTGCCGGGGGCCGGGATTATGGCTACACCTTC,CAGGRDYGYTF
TRBJ2-2,few,TRBV5-6,NA,TGTGCCAGCAGCCACATACAGGGTGCCGGGGAGCTGTTTTTT,CASSHIQGAGELFF
TRBJ2-1,NA,TRBV7-3,NA,TGTGCCAGCAGCGGGGACTCGCTTGGATCCTACAATGAGCAGTTCTTC,CASSGDSLGSYNEQFF
TRBJ1-6,few,TRBV30,NA,TGTGCCTTAAACAGGGCACACTCCTATAATTCACCCCTCCACTTT,CALNRAHSYNSPLHF
TRBJ1-1,few,TRBV7-3,TRBD1,TGTGCCAGCAGCTTATATGGGACAGACACTGAAGCTTTCTTT,CASSLYGTDTEAFF
TRBJ2-1,NA,TRBV29-1,NA,TGCAGCGTTGAGAGGGGACAACTCTCCTACAATGAGCAGTTCTTC,CSVERGQLSYNEQFF